These 22 T cell receptor beta chains were all obtained from the same sample, sequenced in a study of blood T cell repertoires in COVID-19. Data came from immunoSEQ multiplex PCR; TCRdb stores just in-frame clones and leaves some out. The sample has about 260,000 clones; around 89% are singletons. Sequencing was carried out using peripheral blood. These receptors came from a woman aged 35 to 49 with acute or convalescent COVID-19.

The V call is TRBV15, the J call TRBJ1-1, with a possible D match to TRBD1 (5 bases). The CDR3 covers 16 residues. Germline CDR1 and CDR2: LNHNV and YYDKDF (reference sequence). Trimming cost V 0 bases and J 0 bases, with 11 bases left between them. The CDR3 DNA reads as TGTGCCACCAGCAGAGATCGGACATATATGAACACTGAAGCTTTCTTT. Translation gives CATSRDRTYMNTEAFF.

The V gene is TRBV10-1, the J gene TRBJ1-2; 12 bases line up with TRBD1. Germline V lookup: CDR1 WNHNN, CDR2 SYGVQD (reference sequence). The CDR3 contains 17 residues. The V gene end was trimmed by 3 bases and the J gene end by 6 bases; junction bases not matched to a gene: 11. In DNA form, the CDR3 reads TGCGCCAGCAGTGATTTTCCCGGGACAGGGGGCGTCCATGGCTACACCTTC. As protein: CASSDFPGTGGVHGYTF.

The chain uses TRBV18 and TRBJ1-5, with a possible D match to TRBD1 (6 bases). The CDR3 is made up of 13 amino acids. Per the germline V gene, CDR1 is KGHSH and CDR2 is LQKENI. The germline V and J ends were trimmed by 3 bases and 9 bases, with 12 bases remaining between them. Here the CDR3 reads CASSPTGGWPQHF. DNA for the CDR3: TGTGCCAGCTCACCGACAGGTGGATGGCCCCAGCATTTT.

The chain joins TRBV20-1 to TRBJ2-1; 9 bases fit TRBD2. V shed 3 bases and J 2 bases; nucleotides not matched to a gene: 2. Germline assignment: CDR1 DFQATT and CDR2 SNEGSKA (reference sequence). This CDR3 contains 14 residues. CDR3: CSASAGGPYNEQFF. The CDR3 DNA reads TGCAGTGCTAGTGCGGGGGGGCCCTACAATGAGCAGTTCTTC.

As concerns this clone: Other DNA sequences of this sample code for an identical CDR3. The V call is TRBV19, the J call TRBJ1-1; a weak D match, TRBD1 (5 bases). This CDR3 has 12 amino acids. V lost 7 bases to trimming and J lost 2 bases, with 8 bases between them. Germline V gives CDR1 LNHDA, CDR2 SQIVND (reference sequence). The DNA of the CDR3 is TGTGCCAGTACAAGGGGAAACACTGAAGCTTTCTTT. The encoded protein is CASTRGNTEAFF.

The chain recombines TRBV5-1 with TRBJ2-2; the D gene is possibly TRBD1 (5 bases). CDR3 length: 16 residues. V dropped 3 bases and J dropped 1 base, with 13 bases sitting between them. Per the germline V gene, CDR1 is SGHRS and CDR2 is YFSETQ. CDR3 coding DNA: TGCGCCAGCAGCTGGCAGACAGAACTGAACACCGGGGAGCTGTTTTTT. Its protein is CASSWQTELNTGELFF.

This sequence joins TRBV4-2 and TRBJ2-5; 10 positions agree with TRBD1. The V and J ends lost 4 bases and 5 bases, in that order; junction bases with no gene match: 4. Germline CDR1 LGHNA, CDR2 YNFKEQ. This CDR3 is 14 amino acids long. DNA of the CDR3: TGTGCCAGCAGCCTCTCGGACAGGGGGGAGACCCAGTACTTC. Its protein is CASSLSDRGETQYF.

The gene calls are TRBV19 and TRBJ2-3; the match to TRBD2 covers 8 bases. V lost 6 bases and J lost 4; bases outside the gene matches: 9. Germline V gives CDR1 LNHDA, CDR2 SQIVND (reference sequence). This CDR3 spans 15 amino acids. CDR3 sequence reads: CASRRSTGGADTQYF. As DNA, the CDR3 is TGTGCCAGTAGACGCTCCACCGGGGGGGCAGATACGCAGTATTTT.

The chain recombines TRBV11-2 with TRBJ2-5; 12 bases match TRBD2. The CDR3 runs to 17 residues. V trimming: 5 bases; J trimming: 5 bases; junction bases outside the gene matches: 12. CDR1 and CDR2 (germline): SGHAT, FQNNGV. As DNA, the CDR3 is TGTGCCAGCAGCCCCCGTCCTAGCGGGGGGGCAAAGGAGACCCAGTACTTC. Its translation is CASSPRPSGGAKETQYF.

This chain links TRBV3-1 (or the pseudogene TRBV3-2) with TRBJ2-1, with TRBD2 matching 7 bases. The CDR3 sequence is 16 residues long. V lost 4 bases, J lost 3 bases, and 9 bases stayed unmatched. CDR1 is LGHDT, CDR2 YNNKEL, per germline (reference sequence). In DNA, the CDR3 is TGTGCCAGCAGCCCTTTTGGGGGGGGTTACTACAATGAGCAGTTCTTC. Protein: CASSPFGGGYYNEQFF.

This clone has only a few counts. CDR3 nucleotide sequence: TGTGCCAGTAGTCCAAGGGGACAGTATAATCAGCCCCAGCATTTT. Translation: CASSPRGQYNQPQHF. This rearrangement joins TRBV19 to TRBJ1-5, with 7 nucleotides matching TRBD1. V gave up 5 bases and J gave up 4 bases; unmatched junction bases: 8. The CDR3 extends over 15 amino acids. Looked up from germline, CDR1 is LNHDA and CDR2 is SQIVND (reference sequence).

V gene TRBV7-2 combines with J gene TRBJ2-2; the D is unclear. Between the trimmed V and J ends, which lost 2 bases and 2 bases, there was a span of 3 bases. This CDR3 spans 13 amino acids. Germline V gene data show CDR1 as SGHTA and CDR2 as FQGNSA. Here the CDR3 DNA reads TGTGCCAGCAGCTTACCAAACACCGGGGAGCTGTTTTTT. It yields the protein CASSLPNTGELFF. The full variable domain, in which reference TRBV7-2 and TRBJ2-2 provide the parts outside the CDR3, is GAGVSQSPSNKVTEKGKDVELRCDPISGHTALYWYRQSLGQGLEFLIYFQGNSAPDKSGLPSDRFSAERTGGSVSTLTIQRTQQEDSAVYLCASSLPNTGELFFGEGSRLTVL.

J is TRBJ1-1 and V is TRBV3-1 (or the pseudogene TRBV3-2); D possibly corresponds to TRBD1 (6 bases). Trimming stripped 1 base from V and 3 bases from J, with 12 bases between. Germline lookup yields CDR1 LGHDT and CDR2 YNNKEL (reference sequence). The CDR3 spans 15 residues. This CDR3 reads CASSQVGQGHTEAFF. The CDR3 DNA is TGTGCCAGCAGCCAAGTTGGGCAGGGGCACACTGAAGCTTTCTTT.

The genes are TRBV24-1 and TRBJ1-2, with 8 bases fitting TRBD1. The CDR3 sequence is 13 residues long. Germline lookup yields CDR1 KGHDR and CDR2 SFDVKD. Trimming took 7 bases from V and 3 from J; bases not matched to a gene: 3. DNA for the CDR3: TGTGCCACCAGCGAGGACAGGGACTATGGCTACACCTTC. Translated: CATSEDRDYGYTF.

For this clone: Different DNA sequences within this sample yield the same CDR3. This chain uses TRBV20-1 with TRBJ1-1; D gene ambiguous. Germline-derived CDR1 and CDR2 are DFQATT and SNEGSKA (reference sequence). The CDR3 totals 11 residues. V dropped 3 bases and J dropped 2 bases, with 4 bases sitting between them. CDR3 amino acids: CSARRNTEAFF. The CDR3 DNA reads as TGCAGTGCTAGGCGTAACACTGAAGCTTTCTTT.

The chain uses TRBV6-5 and TRBJ1-3; possibly TRBD1 for D (5 bases). Trimming shortened V by 2 bases and J by 0 bases, and 8 bases separated the two germline ends. CDR3 length: 15 residues. The germline gives CDR1 MNHEY, CDR2 SVGAGI. CDR3 nucleotide sequence: TGTGCCAGCAGTTACAGGGGTCCCTCTGGAAACACCATATATTTT. Protein product: CASSYRGPSGNTIYF.

V usage is TRBV9 and J usage is TRBJ2-1; 9 nucleotides agree with TRBD2. J was trimmed by 7 bases and V by 0 bases; bases with no gene match: 5. The CDR3 has 15 amino acids. CDR1 and CDR2 (germline): SGDLS, YYNGEE. The chain's CDR3 is CASSVGAGGPNEQFF. The CDR3 region has the DNA TGTGCCAGCAGCGTAGGGGCGGGGGGGCCTAATGAGCAGTTCTTC. Supplemented by reference TRBV9 and TRBJ2-1, the full variable domain reads DSGVTQTPKHLITATGQRVTLRCSPRSGDLSVYWYQQSLDQGLQFLIQYYNGEERAKGNILERFSAQQFPDLHSELNLSSLELGDSALYFCASSVGAGGPNEQFFGPGTRLTVL.

The J gene is TRBJ1-1, the V gene TRBV5-1; D call uncertain. CDR1 and CDR2 from the germline V gene are SGHRS and YFSETQ. The CDR3 is 12 residues long. V lost 4 bases to trimming and J lost 1 base, with 5 bases between them. The CDR3 nucleotides are TGCGCCAGCAGCGCGGGGAACACTGAAGCTTTCTTT. Translated, it gives CASSAGNTEAFF.

This rearrangement joins TRBV9 to TRBJ1-1, with 8 bases lining up with TRBD1. CDR3 size: 14 residues. Unmatched junction bases numbered 10, after V lost 2 bases and J lost 10 bases. Germline V lookup: CDR1 SGDLS, CDR2 YYNGEE. The CDR3 loop reads CASSVGQARRGAFF. CDR3 DNA: TGTGCCAGCAGCGTGGGACAGGCCCGGAGAGGAGCTTTCTTT.

V usage is TRBV5-1 and J usage is TRBJ2-2, with D possibly being TRBD1 (6 bases). The germline CDR1 and CDR2 sequences are SGHRS and YFSETQ. There are 15 residues in the CDR3. The chain's CDR3 is CAVSWGTMNTGELFF. In DNA form, the CDR3 reads TGCGCGGTCTCTTGGGGGACAATGAACACCGGGGAGCTGTTTTTT.

The CDR3 here is CASSLGDKYSGNTIYF. CDR3 in DNA: TGTGCCAGCAGCTTGGGGGACAAATACTCTGGAAACACCATATATTTT. This sequence joins TRBV13 and TRBJ1-3, with D maybe TRBD1 (6 bases). V was clipped by 3 bases and J by 0 bases, with 12 bases between them. The CDR3 has 16 amino acids. Germline CDR1 and CDR2: PRHDT and FYEKMQ (reference sequence).

V is TRBV11-2 and J is TRBJ2-7; 8 positions match TRBD2. V shed 5 bases, J shed 0 bases, and the junction held 3 bases outside the gene matches. Germline CDR1 is SGHAT and CDR2 is FQNNGV. The CDR3 runs 14 residues. The DNA for the CDR3 is TGTGCCAGCAGCGCGAGCGGGGGCTCCTACGAGCAGTACGTC. Amino acid sequence: CASSASGGSYEQYV.